This TCR beta chain was identified in a study of post-analysis software for immune sequencing data. Study as a whole: The patients showed relapsing-remitting, secondary progressive and progressive-relapsing multiple sclerosis courses.

Study conclusions and caveats: Strong co-clustering by F measure was evident for samples that had been prepared in the same batch. Controls' normalized Chao1 diversity significantly exceeded that of multiple sclerosis patients.

On this clonotype itself: The antigen remains undetermined.

Presence of unique molecular identifiers characterized the TCR beta cDNA libraries. Some 500,000 cDNA molecules were obtained from around 1 to 10 million T cells. TCRdb recomputed calls from the PCR reads with MiXCR, one row per CDR3 protein. This table has hundreds of thousands of distinct CDR3 sequences, 53% appearing once. The clonotype was recovered from a girl between 10 and 17 years old with multiple sclerosis. The sample consisted of blood.

DNA of the CDR3: TGCAGTGCTAGCAGCGGGAGGTACAATGAGCAGTACTTC. It specifies CSASSGRYNEQYF. This chain links TRBV20-1 with TRBJ2-1; TRBD2 aligns across 9 bases. The assigned J gene may be wrong: the sequence end matches TRBJ2-7 better. This CDR3 region has 13 residues. Germline V gives CDR1 DFQATT, CDR2 SNEGSKA (reference sequence).